This T cell receptor (beta chain) was captured in a study of early T cells in non-severe SARS-CoV-2 infection. At the level of the study: Sequencing was performed on bulk RNA from unsorted whole blood, leaving chains unpaired. Study-wide points: Matching against VDJdb likely underestimated virus-specific expansions, favoring anti-spike CD8.

J lost 6 bases, V lost 5 bases, and 11 bases had no gene match. The CDR3 is made up of 15 amino acids. Germline V gene data show CDR1 as SGHNT and CDR2 as YYREEE (reference sequence). Turning to this clonotype: Its cognate antigen is unknown.

Unique molecular identifiers were attached to individual cDNA molecules. TCRdb re-analysed the 5' RACE reads in MiXCR, keeping a single row per CDR3 protein. The data contain tens of thousands of distinct CDR3 sequences, about 9.3% of them seen just once; the ten biggest clones take up 4% to 4.5%. Material: whole blood. This receptor was taken from an adult who was a healthcare worker with PCR-confirmed SARS-CoV-2 infection or an uninfected control (not recorded which). V gene TRBV5-4 combines with J gene TRBJ2-3; 8 bases align to TRBD2. CDR3 residues: CASSPPGGLKDTQYF. Written as DNA, the CDR3 is TGTGCCAGCAGTCCCCCGGGGGGGCTGAAGGATACGCAGTATTTT.